This TCR beta chain derives from a study of blood T cell repertoires in COVID-19. Study overall: Sources were T cells, B-cell-depleted T cells, or PBMCs; the material itself was cDNA or gDNA.

The V gene lost 0 bases and the J gene lost 8 bases, with 14 bases spanning the gap. The germline gives CDR1 SGDLS, CDR2 YYNGEE. The CDR3 loop spans 14 amino acids. Original handling: Cell counts per sample came from amplifying reference gene primers. The assay was immunoSEQ multiplex PCR, and TCRdb's table has in-frame clones only and misses some. V and J calls and clone size come straight from that table; D and trimming were deduced from the DNA. The data contain about 220,000 clones, over 75% of them singletons. The clonotype comes from a man aged 40-55 years with active or convalescent COVID-19. The chain joins TRBV9 to TRBJ1-2; D perhaps matches TRBD1 (5 bases). The specimen was peripheral blood. The chain's CDR3 is CASSVDLGVEGYTF. The CDR3 coding sequence is TGTGCCAGCAGCGTAGACCTAGGGGTTGAAGGCTACACCTTC.